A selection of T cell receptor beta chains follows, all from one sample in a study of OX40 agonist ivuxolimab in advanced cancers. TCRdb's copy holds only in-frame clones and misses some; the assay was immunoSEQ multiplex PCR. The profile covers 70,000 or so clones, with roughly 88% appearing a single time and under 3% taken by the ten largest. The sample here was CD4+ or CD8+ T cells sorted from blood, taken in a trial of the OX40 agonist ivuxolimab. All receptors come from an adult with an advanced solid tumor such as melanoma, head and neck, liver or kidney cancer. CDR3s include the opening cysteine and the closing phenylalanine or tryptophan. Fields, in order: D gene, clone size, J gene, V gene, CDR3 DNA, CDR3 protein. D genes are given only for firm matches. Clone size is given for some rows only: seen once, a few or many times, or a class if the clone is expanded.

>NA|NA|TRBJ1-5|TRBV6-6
TGTGCCAGCAGTCCGTCAAGGGATCAGCCCCAGCATTTT
CASSPSRDQPQHF
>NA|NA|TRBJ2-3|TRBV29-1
TGCAGCGTTGAAGGTGCCCAAGGGGTCACAGATACGCAGTATTTT
CSVEGAQGVTDTQYF
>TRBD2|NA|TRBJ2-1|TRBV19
TGTGCCAGTAGTATAGGAGGACTAGCCGTCCAGAGGAATGAGCAGTTCTTC
CASSIGGLAVQRNEQFF
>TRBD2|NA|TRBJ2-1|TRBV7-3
TGTGCCAGCAGCTTAATGGCTAGCGGGCTGTACAATGAGCAGTTCTTC
CASSLMASGLYNEQFF
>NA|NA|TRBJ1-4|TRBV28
TGTGCCAGCAGGGCCGGGACACCAGAAAAACTGTTTTTT
CASRAGTPEKLFF
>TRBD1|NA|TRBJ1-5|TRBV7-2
TGTGCCAGCAGCCTCGGGCAGGGGGTAAGCAATCAGCCCCAGCATTTT
CASSLGQGVSNQPQHF
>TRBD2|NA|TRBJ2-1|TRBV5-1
TGCGCCAGCAGCTTGGCGGTTAGCGGGACCGACAATGAGCAGTTCTTC
CASSLAVSGTDNEQFF
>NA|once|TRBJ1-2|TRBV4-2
TGTGCCAGCAGCCCCGAGGCAGGGAGTGACTATGGCTACACCTTC
CASSPEAGSDYGYTF
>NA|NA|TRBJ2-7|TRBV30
TGTGCCTGGAGTGTAGGGAATTCCTACGAGCAGTACTTC
CAWSVGNSYEQYF
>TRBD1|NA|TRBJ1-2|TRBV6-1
TGTGCCAGCAGAGTACCGGGACAGCCAAACTATGGCTACACCTTC
CASRVPGQPNYGYTF
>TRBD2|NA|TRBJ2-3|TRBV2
TGTGCCAGTTTCGAATCGGGACTAGCGGGGAGCAGCACAGATACGCAGTATTTT
CASFESGLAGSSTDTQYF
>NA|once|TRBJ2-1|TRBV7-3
TGTGCCAGCAGTTCGGGACTTCCCTACAATGAGCAGTTCTTC
CASSSGLPYNEQFF
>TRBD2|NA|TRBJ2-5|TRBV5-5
TGTGCCAGCAGCCGGGGACTAGCGAGAACCCTCCAAGAGACCCAGTACTTC
CASSRGLARTLQETQYF
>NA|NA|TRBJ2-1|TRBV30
TGTGCCTGGAGCGACCAAGCGGGTAGCTCCTACAATGAGCAGTTCTTC
CAWSDQAGSSYNEQFF
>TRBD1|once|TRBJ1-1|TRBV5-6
TGTGCCAGCAGCTTGGTAGGTGGACAGGGTCGGACTGAAGCTTTCTTT
CASSLVGGQGRTEAFF
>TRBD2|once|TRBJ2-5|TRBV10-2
TGCGCCAGCACCGACTGGGGTCTAGCGGACGGGGAAGAGACCCAGTACTTC
CASTDWGLADGEETQYF
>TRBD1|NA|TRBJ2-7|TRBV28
TGTGCCAGCACCATAGGATTGGCAGGGGGCGAGCAGTACTTC
CASTIGLAGGEQYF
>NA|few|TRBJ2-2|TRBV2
TGTGCCAGCAGCAGGGACACCGGGGAGCTGTTTTTT
CASSRDTGELFF
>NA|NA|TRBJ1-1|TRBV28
TGTGCCAGCAGTCAGACGGCCTTTAACACTGAAGCTTTCTTT
CASSQTAFNTEAFF
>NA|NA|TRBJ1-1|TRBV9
TGTGCCAGCAGCGCTTTCATATCTGGACGGAACACTGAAGCTTTCTTT
CASSAFISGRNTEAFF
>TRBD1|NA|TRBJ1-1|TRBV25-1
TGTGCCAGCAGTGACTTGGGACAGGGTGAGGGGAACACTGAAGCTTTCTTT
CASSDLGQGEGNTEAFF
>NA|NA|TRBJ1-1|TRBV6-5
TGTGCCAGCAGTAAGGACGGGTACACTGAAGCTTTCTTT
CASSKDGYTEAFF
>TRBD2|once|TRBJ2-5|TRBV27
TGTGCCAGCAGTCCCCACGGCGGGGGGCGAGAGACCCAGTACTTC
CASSPHGGGRETQYF
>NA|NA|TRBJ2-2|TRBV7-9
TGTGCCAGCAGCCCGGACAGTACCGGGGAGCTGTTTTTT
CASSPDSTGELFF
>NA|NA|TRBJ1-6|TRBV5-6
TGTGCCAGCAGCCCGCCTGGAAATTCACCCCTCCACTTT
CASSPPGNSPLHF
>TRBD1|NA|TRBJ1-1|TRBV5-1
TGCGCCAGCAGCTCCGGGACAGGGCAAGTGAACACTGAAGCTTTCTTT
CASSSGTGQVNTEAFF
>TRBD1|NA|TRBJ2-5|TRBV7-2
TGTGCCAGCAGCTTAGTTACAGGGGGCGTAGAGACCCAGTACTTC
CASSLVTGGVETQYF
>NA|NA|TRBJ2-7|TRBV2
TGTGCCAGCAGTGAAGCGGCGGGATCCTACGAGCAGTACTTC
CASSEAAGSYEQYF
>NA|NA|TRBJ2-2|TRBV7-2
TGTGCCAGCAGCCGGGACAACTCTTCCCCCGGGGAGCTGTTTTTT
CASSRDNSSPGELFF
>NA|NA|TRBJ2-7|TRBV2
TGTGCCAGCAGGGGGGAGACCTTGGGACAGTACTTC
CASRGETLGQYF
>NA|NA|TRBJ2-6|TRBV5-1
TGCGCCAGCAGTCGCGGGGATTTTTCCACCGGGGCCAACGTCCTGACTTTC
CASSRGDFSTGANVLTF
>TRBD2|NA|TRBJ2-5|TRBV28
TGTGCCAGCACCTCCCCCACTAGCGGTACAGAGACCCAGTACTTC
CASTSPTSGTETQYF
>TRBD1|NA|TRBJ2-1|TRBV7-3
TGTGCCAGCAGCCCCGAAGGACAGGCCTACAATGAGCAGTTCTTC
CASSPEGQAYNEQFF
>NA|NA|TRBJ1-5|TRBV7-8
TGTGCCAGCAGCTATGGGGTTGATCAGCCCCAGCATTTT
CASSYGVDQPQHF
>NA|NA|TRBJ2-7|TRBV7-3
TGTGCCAGCAGCCGAAACGAGCAGTACTTC
CASSRNEQYF
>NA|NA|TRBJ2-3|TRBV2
TGTGCCAGCAGTGAACTAGCTGGAGATACGCAGTATTTT
CASSELAGDTQYF
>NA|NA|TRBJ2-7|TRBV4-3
TGCGCCAGCAGCCAAAAGGCCGAAGGCTCCTACGAGCAGTACTTC
CASSQKAEGSYEQYF
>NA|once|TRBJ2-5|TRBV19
TGTGCCAGTAGTATGAACTCAGAAGAGACCCAGTACTTC
CASSMNSEETQYF
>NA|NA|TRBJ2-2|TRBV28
TGTGCCAGCAGCCCCGGAGGGCGAAACACCGGGGAGCTGTTTTTT
CASSPGGRNTGELFF
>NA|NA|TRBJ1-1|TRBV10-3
TGTGCCATCAGTGAGTCGGGGACGGTGAACACTGAAGCTTTCTTT
CAISESGTVNTEAFF
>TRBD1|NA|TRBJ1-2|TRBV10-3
TGTGCCATCAGTGAGTTTACAGGGGACGGCTACACCTTC
CAISEFTGDGYTF
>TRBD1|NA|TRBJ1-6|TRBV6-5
TGTGCCAGCAGTTATACAACAGGGGAAGATTCACCCCTCCACTTT
CASSYTTGEDSPLHF
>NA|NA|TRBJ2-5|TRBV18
TGTGCCAGCTCAACGACGCAAGAGACCCAGTACTTC
CASSTTQETQYF
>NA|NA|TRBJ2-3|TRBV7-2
NA
CASSLAPQGFLADTQYF
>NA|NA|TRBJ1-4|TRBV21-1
TGTGCCAGCAGCCCCCGGTCGAGGGAAAAACTGTTTTTT
CASSPRSREKLFF
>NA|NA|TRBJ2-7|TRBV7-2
TGTGCCAGCAGCTTAGCAGGAGCCATCTACGAGCAGTACTTC
CASSLAGAIYEQYF
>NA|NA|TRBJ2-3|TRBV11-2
TGTGCCAGCAGCTTACGGTGGAGGGGACAGAGCACAGATACGCAGTATTTT
CASSLRWRGQSTDTQYF
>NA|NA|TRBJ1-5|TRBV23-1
TGCGCCAGCAGTCAACCCGGGACACCCGGAGACCAGCCCCAGCATTTT
CASSQPGTPGDQPQHF
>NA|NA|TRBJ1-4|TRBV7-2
TGTGCCAGCAGCTTGGGACGGGGGAATGAAAAACTGTTTTTT
CASSLGRGNEKLFF
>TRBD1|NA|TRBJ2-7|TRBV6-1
TGTGCCAGCAGACCGGGACAGGGATTGGTTGGGCAGTACTTC
CASRPGQGLVGQYF
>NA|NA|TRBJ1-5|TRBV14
TGTGCCAGCTGGTCAGGTGAATGTCAGCCCCAGCATTTT
CASWSGECQPQHF
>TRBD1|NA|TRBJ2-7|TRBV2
TGTGCCAGCAGTGACGACAGGGGGAACTACGAGCAGTACTTC
CASSDDRGNYEQYF
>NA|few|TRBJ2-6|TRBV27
TGTGCCAGCAGCGGGCGTTATGGTTACTCTGGGGCCAACGTCCTGACTTTC
CASSGRYGYSGANVLTF
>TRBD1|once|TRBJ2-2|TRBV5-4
TGTGCCAGCAGCCGGGACAGGGTAAACACCGGGGAGCTGTTTTTT
CASSRDRVNTGELFF